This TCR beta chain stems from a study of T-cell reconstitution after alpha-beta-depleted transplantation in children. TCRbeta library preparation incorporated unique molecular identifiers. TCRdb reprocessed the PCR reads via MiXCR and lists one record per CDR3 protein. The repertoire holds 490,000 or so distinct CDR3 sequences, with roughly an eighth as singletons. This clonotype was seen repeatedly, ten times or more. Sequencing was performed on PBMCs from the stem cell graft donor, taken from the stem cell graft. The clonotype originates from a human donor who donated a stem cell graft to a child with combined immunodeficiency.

CDR3 bases: TGTGCCAGCAGCCCCCGGGGAGGGACCGGGGAGCTGTTTTTT. Translation: CASSPRGGTGELFF. V gene TRBV6-2 or TRBV6-3 combines with J gene TRBJ2-2, with TRBD2 identical over 7 bases. V lost 6 bases and J lost 5; bases outside the gene matches: 6. Per germline, CDR1 MNHEY and CDR2 SVGEGT. The CDR3 spans 14 residues.